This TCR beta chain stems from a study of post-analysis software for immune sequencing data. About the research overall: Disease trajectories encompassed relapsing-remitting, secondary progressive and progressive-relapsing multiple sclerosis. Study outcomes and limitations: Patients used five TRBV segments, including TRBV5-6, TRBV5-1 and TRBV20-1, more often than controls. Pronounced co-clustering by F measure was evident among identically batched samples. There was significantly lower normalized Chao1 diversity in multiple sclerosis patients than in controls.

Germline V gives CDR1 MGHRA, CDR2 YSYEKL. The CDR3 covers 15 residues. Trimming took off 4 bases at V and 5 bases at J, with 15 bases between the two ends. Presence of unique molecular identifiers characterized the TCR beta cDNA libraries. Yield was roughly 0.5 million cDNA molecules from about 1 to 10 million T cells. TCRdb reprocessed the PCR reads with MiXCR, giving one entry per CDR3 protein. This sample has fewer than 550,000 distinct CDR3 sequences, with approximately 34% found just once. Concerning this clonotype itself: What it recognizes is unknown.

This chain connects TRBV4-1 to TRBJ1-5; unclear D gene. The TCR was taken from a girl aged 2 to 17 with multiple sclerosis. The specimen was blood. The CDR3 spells CASSREDGQDQPQHF. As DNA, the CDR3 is TGCGCCAGCAGCCGAGAAGACGGCCAAGATCAGCCCCAGCATTTT.